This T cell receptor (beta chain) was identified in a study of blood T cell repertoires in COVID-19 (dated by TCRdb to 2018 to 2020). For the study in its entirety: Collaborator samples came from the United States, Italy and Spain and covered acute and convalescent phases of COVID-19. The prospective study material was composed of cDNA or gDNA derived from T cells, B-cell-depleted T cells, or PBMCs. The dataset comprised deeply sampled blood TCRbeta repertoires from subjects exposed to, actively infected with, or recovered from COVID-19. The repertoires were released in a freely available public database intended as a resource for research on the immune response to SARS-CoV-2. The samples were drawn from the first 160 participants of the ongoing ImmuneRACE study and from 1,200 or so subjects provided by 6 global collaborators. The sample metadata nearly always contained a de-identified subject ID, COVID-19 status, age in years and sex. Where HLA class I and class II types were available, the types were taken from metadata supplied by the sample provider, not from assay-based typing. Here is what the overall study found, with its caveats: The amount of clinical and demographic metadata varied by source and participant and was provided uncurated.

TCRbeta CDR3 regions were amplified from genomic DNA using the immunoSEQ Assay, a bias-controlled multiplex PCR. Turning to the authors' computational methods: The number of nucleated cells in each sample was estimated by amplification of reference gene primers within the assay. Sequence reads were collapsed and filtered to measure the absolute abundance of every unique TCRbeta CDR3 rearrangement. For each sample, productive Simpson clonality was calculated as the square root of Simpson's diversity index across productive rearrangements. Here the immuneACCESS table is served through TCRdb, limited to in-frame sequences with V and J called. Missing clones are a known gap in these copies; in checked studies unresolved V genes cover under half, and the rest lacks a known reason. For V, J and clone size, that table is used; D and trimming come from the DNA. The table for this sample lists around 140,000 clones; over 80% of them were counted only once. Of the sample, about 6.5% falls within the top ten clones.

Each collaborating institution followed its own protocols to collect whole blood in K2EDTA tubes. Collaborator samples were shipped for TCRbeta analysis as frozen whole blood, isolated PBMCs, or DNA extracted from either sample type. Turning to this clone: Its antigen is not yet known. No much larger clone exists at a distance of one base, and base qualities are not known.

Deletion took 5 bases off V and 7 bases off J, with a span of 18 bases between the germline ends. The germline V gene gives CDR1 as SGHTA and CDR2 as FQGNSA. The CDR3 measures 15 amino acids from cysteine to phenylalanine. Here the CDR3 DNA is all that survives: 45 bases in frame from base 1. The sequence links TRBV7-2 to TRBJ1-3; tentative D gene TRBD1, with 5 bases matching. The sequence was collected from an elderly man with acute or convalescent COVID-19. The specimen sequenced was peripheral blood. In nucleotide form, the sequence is TGTGCCAGCAGCACCTCGACGGGGGAATTTAACACCATATATTTT. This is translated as CASSTSTGEFNTIYF. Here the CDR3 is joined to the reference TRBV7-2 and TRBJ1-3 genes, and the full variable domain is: GAGVSQSPSNKVTEKGKDVELRCDPISGHTALYWYRQSLGQGLEFLIYFQGNSAPDKSGLPSDRFSAERTGGSVSTLTIQRTQQEDSAVYLCASSTSTGEFNTIYFGEGSWLTVV.